The present entry profiles one T cell receptor beta chain with its context. Sequencing was performed with immunoSEQ multiplex PCR; in TCRdb, only in-frame clones are kept and a portion is missing. The repertoire holds tens of thousands of clones, with 80% to 90% as singletons. CDR1 and CDR2 (germline): MDHEN, SYDVKM. This CDR3 has 15 amino acids. With V trimmed by 7 bases and J by 5 bases, 10 bases remained unmatched. This record belongs to a study of blood T cell repertoires in COVID-19. Study details: The study drew acute and convalescent COVID-19 samples from the United States, Italy and Spain.

The gene calls are TRBV28 and TRBJ2-3; 9 nucleotides align to TRBD1. The TCR was taken from a woman aged 50 to 60 with active COVID-19. Input material: peripheral blood. CDR3 protein: CASNSGTGKVDTQYF. CDR3 nucleotide sequence: TGTGCCAGCAACTCAGGGACAGGGAAAGTAGATACGCAGTATTTT. The whole variable domain, filled in from reference TRBV28 and TRBJ2-3, reads DVKVTQSSRYLVKRTGEKVFLECVQDMDHENMFWYRQDPGLGLRLIYFSYDVKMKEKGDIPEGYSVSREKKERFSLILESASTNQTSMYLCASNSGTGKVDTQYFGPGTRLTVL.